This record covers a single T cell receptor beta chain. No antigen is known for it. The sample originates from a study of post-analysis software for immune sequencing data. In the study overall: Some patients lacked subtype; others had relapsing-remitting, secondary progressive or progressive-relapsing disease.

Study observations and caveats: When the samples were clustered directly with F measure, those that had been prepared in the same batch showed strong co-clustering. Normalized Chao1 diversity was significantly reduced in patients versus controls. In patients, TRBV5-6, TRBV5-1 and TRBV20-1 belonged to five TRBV segments found more frequently than in controls.

The CDR3 totals 14 residues. Unmatched junction bases numbered 3, after V lost 5 bases and J lost 2 bases. Per the germline V gene, CDR1 is DFQATT and CDR2 is SNEGSKA (reference sequence). Unique molecular identifiers were carried by the TCR beta cDNA libraries. The yield from about 1 to 10 million T cells was roughly 500,000 cDNA molecules in total. TCRdb recomputed calls from the PCR reads with MiXCR, one row per CDR3 protein. The profile shows around 260,000 distinct CDR3 sequences, 36% of them singletons. The TCR comes from a girl aged 10 to 17 with multiple sclerosis. J is TRBJ2-3 and V is TRBV20-1; the match to TRBD2 covers 11 bases. The source material was blood. The CDR3, as DNA: TGCAGTGCTTTAGCGGGAGGGTCCACAGATACGCAGTATTTT. Translating gives CSALAGGSTDTQYF.